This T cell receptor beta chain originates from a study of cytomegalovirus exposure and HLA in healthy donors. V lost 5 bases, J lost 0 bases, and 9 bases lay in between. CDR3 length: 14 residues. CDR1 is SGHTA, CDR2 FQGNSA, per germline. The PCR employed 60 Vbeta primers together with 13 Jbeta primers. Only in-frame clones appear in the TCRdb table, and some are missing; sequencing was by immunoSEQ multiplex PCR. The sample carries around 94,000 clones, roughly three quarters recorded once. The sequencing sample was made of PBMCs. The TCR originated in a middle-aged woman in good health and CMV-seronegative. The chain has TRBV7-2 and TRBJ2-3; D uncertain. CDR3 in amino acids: CASSTLLSTDTQYF. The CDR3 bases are TGTGCCAGCAGCACCTTACTGAGCACAGATACGCAGTATTTT.